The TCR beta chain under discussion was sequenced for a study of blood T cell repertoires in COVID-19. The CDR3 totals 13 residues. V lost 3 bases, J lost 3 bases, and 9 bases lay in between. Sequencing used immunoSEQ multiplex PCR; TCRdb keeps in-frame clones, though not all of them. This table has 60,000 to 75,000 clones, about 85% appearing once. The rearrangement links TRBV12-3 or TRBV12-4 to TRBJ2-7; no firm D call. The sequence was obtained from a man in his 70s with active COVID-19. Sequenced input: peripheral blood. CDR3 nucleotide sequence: TGTGCCAGCAGTTTGGAGTCCCACTACGAGCAGTACTTC. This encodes CASSLESHYEQYF.